The 14 T cell receptor beta chains presented below share a single source sample, sequenced in a study of blood T cell repertoires in COVID-19 (TCRdb year 2020). The method behind the library was the immunoSEQ multiplex PCR assay. TCRdb took this table from immuneACCESS and kept in-frame rearrangements with V and J called. Such tables lack part of the clones; where checked against another copy, unresolved V genes explain under half of the gap, and the rest is unexplained. For this sample the table gives about 300,000 clones, of which around 86% were detected only once. The top ten clones comprise about 1.2% of the sample. Sequencing input: peripheral blood. These receptors all come from a man aged 70 or older with acute or convalescent COVID-19.

The V gene is TRBV7-9, the J gene TRBJ1-4, with D hard to call. The CDR3 is 14 residues long. The V gene's germline CDR1 is SEHNR and CDR2 FQNEAQ (reference sequence). The V end was cut by 6 bases, the J end by 7 bases, with 15 bases between. CDR3 amino acids: CASREGAYSEKLFF. CDR3 DNA: TGTGCCAGCAGGGAGGGAGCCTATAGTGAAAAACTGTTTTTT.

The rearrangement uses TRBV7-9 and TRBJ2-2; TRBD2 is a possible D gene (6 bases). Germline V gives CDR1 SEHNR, CDR2 FQNEAQ (reference sequence). Trimming removed 8 bases at V and 1 base at J, with 14 bases between. This CDR3 region has 15 residues. Written as DNA, the CDR3 is TGTGCCAGCGTAATTGCGGGACTGAACACCGGGGAGCTGTTTTTT. Its protein is CASVIAGLNTGELFF.

This clone was found once. The chain combines TRBV19 with TRBJ1-5; possible D gene TRBD1, 5 bases. In germline, CDR1 is LNHDA, CDR2 SQIVND (reference sequence). The CDR3 is 16 residues long. The V gene lost 8 bases and the J gene lost 2 bases, with 19 bases spanning the gap. The chain's CDR3 is CASRRDLRRGNQPQHF. The CDR3 nucleotides read TGTGCCAGTCGCCGGGACTTGAGGAGGGGCAATCAGCCCCAGCATTTT.

J is TRBJ2-3 and V is TRBV7-9; weak D call: TRBD1 (6 bases). CDR1 is SEHNR and CDR2 is FQNEAQ in the germline V gene (reference sequence). Trimming took off 1 base at V and 3 bases at J, with 11 bases between the two ends. The CDR3 extends over 15 amino acids. DNA of the CDR3: TGTGCCAGCAGCTTAGGGGGGCATGAGACAGATACGCAGTATTTT. Translated, it gives CASSLGGHETDTQYF.

The chain uses TRBV29-1 and TRBJ1-2; TRBD1 agrees at 12 bases. The V and J ends lost 3 bases and 8 bases, in that order; junction bases with no gene match: 4. Per the germline V gene, CDR1 is SQVTM and CDR2 is ANQGSEA. There are 13 residues in the CDR3. The CDR3 protein is CSVDRDRGRGYTF. CDR3 DNA sequence: TGCAGCGTTGACCGGGACAGGGGGCGCGGCTACACCTTC.

V gene TRBV5-6 combines with J gene TRBJ2-7, with 8 bases aligning to TRBD1. This CDR3 contains 12 residues. With 7 bases clipped from V and 6 bases from J, the junction kept 6 bases outside the gene matches. CDR1 and CDR2 (germline): SGHDT, YYEEEE. The CDR3: CASRGRGREQYF. CDR3 in DNA: TGTGCCAGCCGGGGCAGGGGGCGCGAGCAGTACTTC.

The V and J genes are TRBV6-2 or TRBV6-3 and TRBJ2-3, with 11 positions matching TRBD2. Germline lookup yields CDR1 MNHEY and CDR2 SVGEGT. The junction had 7 bases not matched to a gene; V was cut back by 5 bases and J by 6 bases. The CDR3 sequence is 15 residues long. The CDR3 loop reads CASSPHSGRADTQYF. The CDR3 coding sequence is TGTGCCAGCAGTCCACATAGCGGGAGGGCGGATACGCAGTATTTT.

The V gene is TRBV6-2 or TRBV6-3, the J gene TRBJ2-3; 8 bases match TRBD2. The CDR3 length is 16 residues. From germline, CDR1 is MNHEY and CDR2 SVGEGT. V shed 2 bases and J 2 bases; nucleotides not matched to a gene: 6. The CDR3 DNA sequence: TGTGCCAGCAGTTACAGCGCGGGAGGATACACAGATACGCAGTATTTT. Amino acids: CASSYSAGGYTDTQYF.

In nucleotides, the CDR3 is TGCGCCAGCAGCTTTTCTAGCGGGGGCCTCAGCTCCTACGAGCAGTACTTC. Its translation: CASSFSSGGLSSYEQYF. The chain has TRBV5-1 and TRBJ2-7; 10 nucleotides line up with TRBD2. From germline, CDR1 is SGHRS and CDR2 YFSETQ. The CDR3 length is 17 residues. J was trimmed by 0 bases and V by 2 bases; bases with no gene match: 8.

This chain uses TRBV6-2 or TRBV6-3 with TRBJ2-5, with TRBD2 matching over 9 bases. CDR1 MNHEY and CDR2 SVGEGT come from the germline V gene. V was pared by 0 bases and J by 6 bases, with 5 bases of the junction left unmatched. CDR3 length: 15 residues. The CDR3 protein is CASSYSAGGPKTQYF. The CDR3 nucleotides are TGTGCCAGCAGTTACTCGGCGGGGGGGCCGAAGACCCAGTACTTC.

The chain combines TRBV27 with TRBJ2-5; 8 nucleotides line up with TRBD1. The germline V gene has CDR1 MNHEY and CDR2 SMNVEV (reference sequence). J gave up 5 bases and V 2 bases, and 7 bases lay outside the gene matches. The CDR3 runs to 15 residues. In DNA form, the CDR3 reads TGTGCCAGCAGTTTAAAAAAGGACAGGGCGGAGACCCAGTACTTC. Its translation: CASSLKKDRAETQYF.

The rearrangement links TRBV14 to TRBJ2-5; TRBD1 matches 11 bases. The CDR3 contains 15 residues. Per the germline V gene, CDR1 is SGHDN and CDR2 is FVKESK. V trimming: 1 base; J trimming: 5 bases; junction bases outside the gene matches: 3. CDR3 residues: CASSQADRGHETQYF. Written as DNA, the CDR3 is TGTGCCAGCAGCCAAGCGGACAGGGGGCATGAGACCCAGTACTTC.

V and J are TRBV28 and TRBJ1-1, with D tentatively TRBD1 (6 bases). The germline CDR1 and CDR2 sequences are MDHEN and SYDVKM. V was clipped by 6 bases and J by 8 bases, with 13 bases between them. This CDR3 contains 12 residues. The CDR3 is CASRRPGTEAFF. DNA for the CDR3: TGTGCCAGCAGACGCCCCGGGACAGAAGCTTTCTTT. The whole variable domain, remainder taken from reference TRBV28 and TRBJ1-1, is DVKVTQSSRYLVKRTGEKVFLECVQDMDHENMFWYRQDPGLGLRLIYFSYDVKMKEKGDIPEGYSVSREKKERFSLILESASTNQTSMYLCASRRPGTEAFFGQGTRLTVV.

The J gene is TRBJ2-1, the V gene TRBV6-5, with 11 bases lining up with TRBD2. Germline lookup yields CDR1 MNHEY and CDR2 SVGAGI. The ends lost 7 bases at V and 9 bases at J; junction bases unmatched: 11. This CDR3 spans 15 amino acids. The CDR3 reads CASTLTTSGEGEQFF. The CDR3 bases are TGTGCCAGCACCTTAACGACTAGCGGGGAGGGTGAGCAGTTCTTC.